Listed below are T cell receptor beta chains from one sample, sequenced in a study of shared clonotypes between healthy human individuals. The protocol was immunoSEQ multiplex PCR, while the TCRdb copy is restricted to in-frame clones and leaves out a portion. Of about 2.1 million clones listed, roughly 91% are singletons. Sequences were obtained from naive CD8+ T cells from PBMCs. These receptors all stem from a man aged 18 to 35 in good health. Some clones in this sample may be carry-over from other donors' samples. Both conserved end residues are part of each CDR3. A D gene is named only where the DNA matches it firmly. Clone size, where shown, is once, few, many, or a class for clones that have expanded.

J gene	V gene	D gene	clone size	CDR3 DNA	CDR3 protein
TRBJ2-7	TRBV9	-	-	TGTGCCAGCAGCGTGGGGTCATCGTTGGGCGAGCAGTACTTC	CASSVGSSLGEQYF
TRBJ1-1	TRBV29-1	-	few	TGCAGCGTTGAAGATTGGGGGACTGAAGCTTTCTTT	CSVEDWGTEAFF
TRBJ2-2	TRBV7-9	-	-	TGTGCCAGCAGCCCCGGCGGGGAGCTGTTTTTT	CASSPGGELFF
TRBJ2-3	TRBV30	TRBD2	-	TGTGCCTGCCCCCAGACCGGGACTAGCTCCAGCACAGATACGCAGTATTTT	CACPQTGTSSSTDTQYF
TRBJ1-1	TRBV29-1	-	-	TGCAGCCTTCTACCGGGGGAGGTCGTGAACACTGAAGCTTTCTTT	CSLLPGEVVNTEAFF
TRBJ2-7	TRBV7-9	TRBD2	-	TGTGCCAGCAGCCACGGGACTAGCGGGCCGATGACAACCTACGAGCAGTACTTC	CASSHGTSGPMTTYEQYF
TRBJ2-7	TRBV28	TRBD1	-	TGTGCCAGCAGTACTGGACAGGGAACGGATGAGCAGTACTTC	CASSTGQGTDEQYF
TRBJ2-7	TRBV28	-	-	TGTGCCAGCAGTTTCTGGGGGGCGGAGCAGTACTTC	CASSFWGAEQYF
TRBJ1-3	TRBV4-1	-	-	TGCGCCAGCAGCCAACAGGGGCGGTCTGGAAACACCATATATTTT	CASSQQGRSGNTIYF
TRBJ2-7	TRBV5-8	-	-	TGTGCCAGCCTGAGTGACTCCTACGAGCAGTACTTC	CASLSDSYEQYF
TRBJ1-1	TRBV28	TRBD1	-	TGTGCCAGCAGTTTATTTCAGGGGGCCGTCACTGAAGCTTTCTTT	CASSLFQGAVTEAFF
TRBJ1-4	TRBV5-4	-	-	TGTGCCAGCAGCTTTACAGGGTCTAATGAAAAACTGTTTTTT	CASSFTGSNEKLFF
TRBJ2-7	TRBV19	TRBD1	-	TGTGCCAGTAGTATAACCCCCGAGACAGGGGTCGAGCAGTACTTC	CASSITPETGVEQYF
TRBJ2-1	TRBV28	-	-	TGTGCCAGCAGTTTGGGATTTACCTACAATGAGCAGTTCTTC	CASSLGFTYNEQFF
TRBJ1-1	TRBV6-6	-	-	TGTGCCAGCAGTTACATGGGAGGGTTTGGCACTGAAGCTTTCTTT	CASSYMGGFGTEAFF
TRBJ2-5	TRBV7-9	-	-	TGTGCCAGCAGCGCGGGGGCCGGCGAGACCCAGTACTTC	CASSAGAGETQYF
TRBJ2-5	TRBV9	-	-	TGTGCCAGCAGCCCAGAGGGGGGAGTTAGGGGGCTACAAGAGACCCAGTACTTC	CASSPEGGVRGLQETQYF
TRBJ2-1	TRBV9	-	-	TGTGCCAGCAGCGGCAATGAGCAGTTCTTC	CASSGNEQFF
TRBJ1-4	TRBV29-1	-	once	TGCAGCGTTGAAGAGGGTCGGGGTAATGAAAAACTGTTTTTT	CSVEEGRGNEKLFF
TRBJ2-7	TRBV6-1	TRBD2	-	TGTGCCAGCAGTGAAGGGAACGGGAGGGTGTACGAGCAGTACTTC	CASSEGNGRVYEQYF
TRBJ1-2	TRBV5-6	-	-	TGTGCCAGCAGCTCGCCGGGCTATGGCTACACCTTC	CASSSPGYGYTF
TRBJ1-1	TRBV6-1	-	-	TGTGCCAGCAGTGAAGGACAGGCTGAAGCTTTCTTT	CASSEGQAEAFF
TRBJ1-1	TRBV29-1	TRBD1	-	TGCAGCGTTCTCGGGACAGGGGGCGCGCGGAACACTGAAGCTTTCTTT	CSVLGTGGARNTEAFF
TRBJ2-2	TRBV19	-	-	TGTGCCAGTACTGGACGGGGGAGCGGGGAGCTGTTTTTT	CASTGRGSGELFF
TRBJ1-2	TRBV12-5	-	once	TGTGCTAGTGGTCCCTCCCAATCTTATGGCTACACCTTC	CASGPSQSYGYTF
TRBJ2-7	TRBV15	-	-	TGTGCCACCAGCAGAGCGTTAGACGAGCAGTACTTC	CATSRALDEQYF
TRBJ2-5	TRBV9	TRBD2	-	TGTGCCAGCAGCAGCCCGGGGACTAGCGGGAGGGTAGGGACCCAGTACTTC	CASSSPGTSGRVGTQYF
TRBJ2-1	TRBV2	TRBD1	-	TGTGCCAGCAGTGCTGGGACAGCCATAAACAATGAGCAGTTCTTC	CASSAGTAINNEQFF
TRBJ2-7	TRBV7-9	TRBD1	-	TGTGCCAGCAGCTTAGGAACAGGGGGCATCCCTAGCGAGCAGTACTTC	CASSLGTGGIPSEQYF
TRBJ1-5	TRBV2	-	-	TGTGCCAGCGGGGGACTTGATGAAAATCAGCCCCAGCATTTT	CASGGLDENQPQHF
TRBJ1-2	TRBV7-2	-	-	TGTGCCAGCAGCTGGCCAGGGGCCTATGGCTACACCTTC	CASSWPGAYGYTF
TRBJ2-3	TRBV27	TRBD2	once	TGTGCCAGCACGGCCGGGACTAGCGGGAGAAGCACAGATACGCAGTATTTT	CASTAGTSGRSTDTQYF
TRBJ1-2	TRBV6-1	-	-	TGTGCCAGCAGTGAAGTTGATACTACCTTC	CASSEVDTTF
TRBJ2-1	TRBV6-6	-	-	TGTGCCAGCAGTTATCCCGACGAGCAGTTCTTC	CASSYPDEQFF
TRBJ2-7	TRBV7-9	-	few	TGTGCCAGCAGCGGTACCAACCGGGGCGAGCAGTACTTC	CASSGTNRGEQYF
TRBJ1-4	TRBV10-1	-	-	TGCGCCAGCACCCCCGGGGCAACTAATGAAAAACTGTTTTTT	CASTPGATNEKLFF